This T cell receptor beta chain was captured in a study of technical replicates of blood from four donors (dated by TCRdb to 2016 to 2017). The CDR3 goes from the cysteine to the phenylalanine over 12 residues. Kept here is only the CDR3 DNA, which spans 36 bases and is read in frame from base 1. Looking up the germline V gene yields CDR1 SGHVS and CDR2 FQNEAQ. Trimming takes 0 bases from V and 8 bases from J, and the germline ends sit 7 bases apart. Libraries were constructed by the immunoSEQ multiplex PCR assay. Held by TCRdb, this immuneACCESS table contains in-frame sequences only and omits some clones. Under half of the omission traces to an unresolved V gene where checked; the cause of the rest is unknown. The table for this sample lists 55,000 to 75,000 clones; approximately 90% of them were counted only once. Jointly, the top ten make up 0.42% of the sample. This clone was seen just once. Its target antigen remains unknown. One base away there is no much larger clone; base qualities are not given.

The TCR sequence derives from a human donor in good health. Material for sequencing was T cells isolated from PBMCs. Recombination joined TRBV7-8 with TRBJ1-2; the D gene assignment is ambiguous. CDR3 sequence: CASSLADSGYTF. The DNA sequence is TGTGCCAGCAGCTTAGCCGATAGCGGCTACACCTTC.